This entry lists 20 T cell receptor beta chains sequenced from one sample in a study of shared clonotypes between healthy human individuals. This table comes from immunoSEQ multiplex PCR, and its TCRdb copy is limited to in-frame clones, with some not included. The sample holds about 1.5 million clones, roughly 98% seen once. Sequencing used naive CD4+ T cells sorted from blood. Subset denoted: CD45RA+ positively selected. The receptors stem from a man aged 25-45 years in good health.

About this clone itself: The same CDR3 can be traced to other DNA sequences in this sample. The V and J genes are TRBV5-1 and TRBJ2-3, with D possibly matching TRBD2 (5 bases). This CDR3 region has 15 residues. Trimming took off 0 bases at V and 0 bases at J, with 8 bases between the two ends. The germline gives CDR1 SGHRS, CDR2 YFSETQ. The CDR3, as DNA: TGCGCCAGCAGCTTGGATGGAGGAAGCACAGATACGCAGTATTTT. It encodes CASSLDGGSTDTQYF.

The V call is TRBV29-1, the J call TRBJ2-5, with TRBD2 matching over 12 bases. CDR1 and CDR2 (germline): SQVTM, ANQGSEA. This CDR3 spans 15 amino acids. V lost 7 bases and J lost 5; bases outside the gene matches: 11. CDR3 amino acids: CSGTSGKALGETQYF. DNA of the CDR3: TGCAGCGGGACTAGCGGGAAGGCCCTCGGGGAGACCCAGTACTTC.

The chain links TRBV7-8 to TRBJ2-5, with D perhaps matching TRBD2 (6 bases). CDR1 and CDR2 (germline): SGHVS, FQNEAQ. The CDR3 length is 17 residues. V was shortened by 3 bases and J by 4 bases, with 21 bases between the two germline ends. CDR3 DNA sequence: TGTGCCAGCAGCTTGCTACCGGGGACTGTGGGGTTAGAGACCCAGTACTTC. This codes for CASSLLPGTVGLETQYF.

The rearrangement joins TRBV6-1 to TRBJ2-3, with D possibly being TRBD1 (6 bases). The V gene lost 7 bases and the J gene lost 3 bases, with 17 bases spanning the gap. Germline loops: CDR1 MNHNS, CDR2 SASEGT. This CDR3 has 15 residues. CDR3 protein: CASTLSQGRTDTQYF. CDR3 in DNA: TGTGCCAGCACGCTATCACAGGGACGTACAGATACGCAGTATTTT.

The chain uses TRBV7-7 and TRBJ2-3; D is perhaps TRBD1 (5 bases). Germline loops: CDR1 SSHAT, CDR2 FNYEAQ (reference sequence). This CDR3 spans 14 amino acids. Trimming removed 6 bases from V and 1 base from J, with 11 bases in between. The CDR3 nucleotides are TGTGCCAGCAGTCCCGTAGGGGGCACAGATACGCAGTATTTT. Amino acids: CASSPVGGTDTQYF.

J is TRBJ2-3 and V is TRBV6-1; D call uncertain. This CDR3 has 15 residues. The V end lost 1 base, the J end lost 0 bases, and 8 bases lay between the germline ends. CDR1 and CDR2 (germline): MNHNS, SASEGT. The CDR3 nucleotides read TGTGCCAGCAGTGAAGGAAGGGTAAGCACAGATACGCAGTATTTT. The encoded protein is CASSEGRVSTDTQYF.

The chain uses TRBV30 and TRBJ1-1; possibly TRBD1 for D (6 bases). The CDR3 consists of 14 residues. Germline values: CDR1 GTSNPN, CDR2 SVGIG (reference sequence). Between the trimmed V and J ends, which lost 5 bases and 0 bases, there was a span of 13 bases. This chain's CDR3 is CAWGERGLNTEAFF. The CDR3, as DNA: TGTGCCTGGGGGGAAAGGGGGTTGAACACTGAAGCTTTCTTT.

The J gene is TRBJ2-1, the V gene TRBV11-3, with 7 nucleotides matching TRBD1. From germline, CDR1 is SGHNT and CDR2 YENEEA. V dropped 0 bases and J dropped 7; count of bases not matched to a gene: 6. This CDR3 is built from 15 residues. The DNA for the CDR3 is TGTGCCAGCAGCTTAGACAGGGGGTCTTGGAATGAGCAGTTCTTC. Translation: CASSLDRGSWNEQFF.

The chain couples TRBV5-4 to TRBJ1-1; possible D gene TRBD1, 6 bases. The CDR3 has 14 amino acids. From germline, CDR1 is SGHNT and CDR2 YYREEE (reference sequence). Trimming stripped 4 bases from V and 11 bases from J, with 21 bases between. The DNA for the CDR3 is TGTGCCAGCAGCCCGGCGGCAGGGGACCTGGGGGCTTTCTTT. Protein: CASSPAAGDLGAFF.

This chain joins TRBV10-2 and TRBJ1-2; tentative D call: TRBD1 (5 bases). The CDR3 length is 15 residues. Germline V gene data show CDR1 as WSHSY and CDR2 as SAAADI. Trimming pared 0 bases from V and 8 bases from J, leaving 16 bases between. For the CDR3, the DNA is TGCGCCAGCAGTGAGTCCAAGGGGCCCGCGGGCGGCTACACCTTC. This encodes CASSESKGPAGGYTF.

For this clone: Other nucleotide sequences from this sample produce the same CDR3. DNA for the CDR3: TGTGCCAGCAGCTTTCCAGCGGGAGGCACAGATACGCAGTATTTT. It codes for CASSFPAGGTDTQYF. This chain uses TRBV5-4 with TRBJ2-3, with 8 bases matching TRBD2. The CDR3 spans 15 residues. The germline gives CDR1 SGHNT, CDR2 YYREEE (reference sequence). The V and J ends lost 2 bases and 1 base, in that order; junction bases with no gene match: 3.

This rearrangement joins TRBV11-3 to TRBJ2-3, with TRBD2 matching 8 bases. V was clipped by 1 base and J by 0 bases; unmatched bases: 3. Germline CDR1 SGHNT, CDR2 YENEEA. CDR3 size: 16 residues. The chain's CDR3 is CASSLGLAGSTDTQYF. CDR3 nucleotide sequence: TGTGCCAGCAGCTTAGGCTTAGCGGGAAGCACAGATACGCAGTATTTT.

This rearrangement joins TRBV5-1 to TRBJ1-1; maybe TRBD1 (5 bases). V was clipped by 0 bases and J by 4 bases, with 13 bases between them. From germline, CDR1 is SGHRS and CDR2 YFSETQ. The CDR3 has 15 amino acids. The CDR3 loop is CASSLARGEPTEAFF. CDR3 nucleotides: TGCGCCAGCAGCTTGGCCCGGGGGGAACCCACTGAAGCTTTCTTT.

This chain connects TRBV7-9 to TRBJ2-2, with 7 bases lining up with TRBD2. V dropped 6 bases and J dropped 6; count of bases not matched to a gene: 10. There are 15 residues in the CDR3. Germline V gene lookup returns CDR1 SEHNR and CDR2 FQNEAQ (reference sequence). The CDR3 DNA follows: TGTGCCAGCAGGCCGCTGGCGGGGGACGCCGGGGAGCTGTTTTTT. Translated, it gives CASRPLAGDAGELFF. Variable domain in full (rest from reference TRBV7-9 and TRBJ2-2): DTGVSQNPRHKITKRGQNVTFRCDPISEHNRLYWYRQTLGQGPEFLTYFQNEAQLEKSRLLSDRFSAERPKGSFSTLEIQRTEQGDSAMYLCASRPLAGDAGELFFGEGSRLTVL.

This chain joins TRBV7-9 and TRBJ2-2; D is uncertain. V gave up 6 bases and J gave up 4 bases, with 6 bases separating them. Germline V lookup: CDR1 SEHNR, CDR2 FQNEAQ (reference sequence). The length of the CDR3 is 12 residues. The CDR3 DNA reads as TGTGCCAGCAGTCACATCACCGGGGAGCTGTTTTTT. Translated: CASSHITGELFF.

The CDR3 coding sequence is TGTGCCAGGGGCTCCACAACCATTTTTGAAAAACTGTTTTTT. This codes for CARGSTTIFEKLFF. The J gene is TRBJ1-4, the V gene TRBV7-9; D uncertain. Germline V lookup: CDR1 SEHNR, CDR2 FQNEAQ (reference sequence). V lost 9 bases to trimming and J lost 7 bases, with 18 bases between them. The CDR3 length is 14 residues.

This CDR3 is CASRPQSMNTEAFF. CDR3 bases: TGTGCCAGCAGACCACAGAGCATGAACACTGAAGCTTTCTTT. The chain joins TRBV5-5 to TRBJ1-1; D is ambiguous. CDR1 SGHKS and CDR2 YYEKEE come from the germline V gene (reference sequence). The CDR3 is made up of 14 amino acids. The ends were cut back, 5 bases at V and 0 bases at J, with 11 bases in the middle.

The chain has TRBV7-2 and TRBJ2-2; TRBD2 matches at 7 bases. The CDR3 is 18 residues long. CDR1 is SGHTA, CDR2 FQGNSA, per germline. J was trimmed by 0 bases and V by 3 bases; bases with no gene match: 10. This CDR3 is CASSFWAIAGANTGELFF. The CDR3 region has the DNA TGTGCCAGCAGCTTTTGGGCCATAGCGGGCGCGAACACCGGGGAGCTGTTTTTT.

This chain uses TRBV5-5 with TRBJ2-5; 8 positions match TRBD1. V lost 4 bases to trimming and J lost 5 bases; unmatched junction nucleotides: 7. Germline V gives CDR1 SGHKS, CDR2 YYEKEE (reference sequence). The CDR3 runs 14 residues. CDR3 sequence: CASSGAGGAETQYF. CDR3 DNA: TGTGCCAGCAGCGGGGCAGGGGGCGCGGAGACCCAGTACTTC.

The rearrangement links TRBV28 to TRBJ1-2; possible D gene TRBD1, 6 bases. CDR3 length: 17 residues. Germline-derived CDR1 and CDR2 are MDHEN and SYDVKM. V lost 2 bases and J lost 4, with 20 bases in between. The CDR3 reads CASSLGYLGAGVYGYTF. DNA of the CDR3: TGTGCCAGCAGTTTAGGGTACCTGGGGGCGGGAGTCTATGGCTACACCTTC.